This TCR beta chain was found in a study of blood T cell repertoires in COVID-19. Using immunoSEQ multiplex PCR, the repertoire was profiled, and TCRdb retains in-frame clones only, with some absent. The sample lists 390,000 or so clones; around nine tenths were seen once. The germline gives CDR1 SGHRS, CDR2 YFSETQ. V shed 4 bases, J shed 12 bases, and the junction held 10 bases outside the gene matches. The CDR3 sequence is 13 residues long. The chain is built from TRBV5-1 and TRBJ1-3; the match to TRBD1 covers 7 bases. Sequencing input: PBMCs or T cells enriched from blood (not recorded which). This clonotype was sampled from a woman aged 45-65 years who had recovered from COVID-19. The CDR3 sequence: CASSPGEGAHIYF. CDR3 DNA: TGCGCCAGCAGCCCTGGAGAGGGGGCGCACATATATTTT.